This T cell receptor (beta chain) originates from a study of beta chain features in type 1 diabetes. Note on this clone: The antigen is unknown.

Study-wide points: People with Type 1 diabetes carried modestly yet significantly shorter TCRB CDR3s in all four CD4+ subsets. Naive, central memory and Treg TCRB repertoires seemed to resemble each other more closely in patients than they did in healthy donors.

Expressed TCRB transcripts were sequenced because the entire RNA isolate underwent reverse transcription. The protocol was immunoSEQ multiplex PCR, while the TCRdb copy is restricted to in-frame clones and leaves out a portion. The data contain some 500,000 clones, about 10% of them seen just once; the ten biggest clones take up around 0.05%. CDR1 is MNHEY, CDR2 SMNVEV, per germline (reference sequence). The CDR3 is made up of 14 amino acids. Trimming cost V 3 bases and J 5 bases, with 11 bases left between them. The chain carries TRBV27 and TRBJ2-4; no clear D. The sequenced material came from naive CD4+ T cells from blood. The clonotype comes from a woman aged 18 to 35 in good health. The CDR3 protein is CASSFRRGQNIQYF. CDR3 nucleotide sequence: TGTGCCAGCAGTTTTAGGCGCGGCCAAAACATTCAGTACTTC.